A single sample gave rise to the 24 T cell receptor beta chains below, sequenced in a study of CD8 T cells in Susac syndrome. The RNA input was roughly 0.45 to 1 ug, and it was reverse transcribed with random hexamers. TCRdb used MiXCR to reprocess the immunoSEQ multiplex PCR reads, holding one entry per CDR3 protein. The repertoire holds about 300,000 distinct CDR3 sequences, with almost 85% as singletons. Sequenced input: CD8+ T cells from PBMCs. These receptor sequences come from a human donor with multiple sclerosis.

The CDR3 DNA reads TGCAGTGCTAGAATAGCGGATAGCTCCTACAATGAGCAGTTCTTC. Translation: CSARIADSSYNEQFF. This chain connects TRBV20-1 to TRBJ2-1; D is perhaps TRBD2 (6 bases). Trimming pared 2 bases from V and 0 bases from J, leaving 11 bases between. Germline assignment: CDR1 DFQATT and CDR2 SNEGSKA (reference sequence). This CDR3 is built from 15 residues.

The V gene is TRBV27, the J gene TRBJ2-7; 9 nucleotides align to TRBD1. CDR3 length: 14 amino acids. Germline CDR1 MNHEY, CDR2 SMNVEV (reference sequence). J was trimmed by 5 bases and V by 3 bases; bases with no gene match: 5. The CDR3: CASSFGTGIHEQYF. The CDR3 bases are TGTGCCAGCAGTTTCGGGACAGGGATCCACGAGCAGTACTTC.

This clonotype was counted only a few times. The rearrangement joins TRBV2 to TRBJ2-1, with 9 bases fitting TRBD2. The V gene's germline CDR1 is SNHLY and CDR2 FYNNEI. The CDR3 covers 15 residues. V trimming: 10 bases; J trimming: 0 bases; junction bases outside the gene matches: 7. The chain's CDR3 is CAIRTSDSSYNEQFF. The CDR3 DNA reads TGTGCCATCCGGACTAGCGATAGCTCCTACAATGAGCAGTTCTTC.

J is TRBJ2-1 and V is TRBV29-1; 10 bases map to TRBD1. V lost 7 bases to trimming and J lost 5 bases; unmatched junction nucleotides: 8. The germline gives CDR1 SQVTM, CDR2 ANQGSEA. The CDR3 runs 14 residues. CDR3 loop: CSAAGTGVDNEQFF. In DNA, the CDR3 is TGCAGCGCCGCCGGGACAGGGGTTGACAATGAGCAGTTCTTC.

The chain recombines TRBV9 with TRBJ2-1; 8 nucleotides match TRBD1. Germline loops: CDR1 SGDLS, CDR2 YYNGEE. This CDR3 contains 16 residues. Germline trimming cut 0 bases from V and 4 bases from J; bases unmatched to any gene: 6. CDR3 in amino acids: CASSVGGTGTYNEQFF. CDR3 coding DNA: TGTGCCAGCAGCGTAGGGGGGACAGGCACATACAATGAGCAGTTCTTC.

This sequence joins TRBV2 and TRBJ2-5, with TRBD2 matching over 10 bases. V lost 0 bases to trimming and J lost 4 bases; unmatched junction nucleotides: 5. The CDR3 spans 16 residues. Germline V lookup: CDR1 SNHLY, CDR2 FYNNEI. Here the CDR3 DNA reads TGTGCCAGCAGTGAAGCGGTAGCGGGAGGATCAGAGACCCAGTACTTC. Protein product: CASSEAVAGGSETQYF.

This clonotype occurred a few times. The rearrangement uses TRBV6-1 and TRBJ2-3; the D gene could be TRBD1 or TRBD2 (5 bases each). Germline V gives CDR1 MNHNS, CDR2 SASEGT. CDR3 length: 12 residues. Trimming shortened V by 5 bases and J by 6 bases, and 9 bases separated the two germline ends. CDR3 coding DNA: TGTGCCAGCAGTCTAGAGGGGGATACGCAGTATTTT. Its protein product is CASSLEGDTQYF.

This rearrangement joins TRBV29-1 to TRBJ2-1; the D gene is possibly TRBD1 (6 bases). The CDR3 length is 13 residues. V was cut by 3 bases and J by 1 base, with 7 bases left in between. Germline V gene lookup returns CDR1 SQVTM and CDR2 ANQGSEA. For the CDR3, the DNA is TGCAGCGTTGAGGACAGATCCTACAATGAGCAGTTCTTC. Translation: CSVEDRSYNEQFF.

This clonotype was found a few times. This chain uses TRBV9 with TRBJ2-1, with a possible D match to TRBD2 (6 bases). Trimming cost V 4 bases and J 0 bases, with 11 bases left between them. The CDR3 runs 15 residues. Per the germline V gene, CDR1 is SGDLS and CDR2 is YYNGEE. The CDR3 here is CASSPGTYSYNEQFF. CDR3 in DNA: TGTGCCAGCAGCCCCGGGACTTACTCCTACAATGAGCAGTTCTTC.

The rearrangement uses TRBV4-3 and TRBJ2-7; 9 nucleotides align to TRBD1. V lost 0 bases and J lost 5; bases outside the gene matches: 5. Looked up from germline, CDR1 is LGHNA and CDR2 is YSLEER. The CDR3 extends over 15 amino acids. The chain's CDR3 is CASSQEGQGFHEQYF. CDR3 coding DNA: TGCGCCAGCAGCCAAGAGGGACAGGGTTTCCACGAGCAGTACTTC.

The chain links TRBV19 to TRBJ1-1; 8 nucleotides match TRBD1. The ends lost 3 bases at V and 3 bases at J; junction bases unmatched: 6. Germline CDR1 and CDR2: LNHDA and SQIVND (reference sequence). The CDR3 totals 15 residues. The CDR3, as DNA: TGTGCCAGTAGTATGGGACAGGCTGCGTACACTGAAGCTTTCTTT. Protein sequence: CASSMGQAAYTEAFF.

The chain is built from TRBV20-1 and TRBJ2-7; D may correspond to TRBD1 or TRBD2 (6 bases each). Germline V gives CDR1 DFQATT, CDR2 SNEGSKA (reference sequence). The CDR3 is 11 residues long. CDR3 sequence: CGGTPPYEQYF. The CDR3, as DNA: TGCGGAGGGACACCCCCCTACGAGCAGTACTTC.

The chain joins TRBV28 to TRBJ1-2; the match to TRBD1 covers 8 bases. The germline V gene encodes CDR1 MDHEN and CDR2 SYDVKM. The CDR3 covers 14 residues. Trimming at V came to 6 bases and at J to 7 bases, leaving 10 bases not matched to a gene. CDR3 coding DNA: TGTGCCAGCAGCCCAGGGGGCCTCTCGGGTGGCTACACCTTC. This translates into CASSPGGLSGGYTF.

V usage is TRBV24-1 and J usage is TRBJ2-7, with D unclear. Germline V gene data show CDR1 as KGHDR and CDR2 as SFDVKD. The CDR3 sequence is 11 residues long. V was clipped by 1 base and J by 6 bases, with 3 bases between them. The CDR3: CATSDLGEQYF. The CDR3 DNA reads as TGTGCCACCAGTGATTTAGGCGAGCAGTACTTC.

The CDR3, as DNA: TGTGCCAGCAGCCCCGTGGGGGGAAACTCCTACAATGAGCAGTTCTTC. Its protein product is CASSPVGGNSYNEQFF. The chain is built from TRBV7-9 and TRBJ2-1; D is perhaps TRBD2 (6 bases). This CDR3 has 16 residues. Per the germline V gene, CDR1 is SEHNR and CDR2 is FQNEAQ (reference sequence). Deletions cut 5 bases from V and 0 bases from J, with 14 bases between.

As regards this clonotype: The conserved phenylalanine or tryptophan normally closing the CDR3 is absent here, so this likely arose from a read error. The CDR3 loop is CASSLGGTGRSGYTL. In DNA form, the CDR3 reads TGTGCCAGCAGCTTAGGGGGGACAGGGAGGAGTGGCTACACCCTC. The rearrangement links TRBV7-2 to TRBJ1-2; 9 bases match TRBD1. In germline, CDR1 is SGHTA, CDR2 FQGNSA. The J segment lost 7 bases and the V segment lost 1 base, leaving 7 bases of the junction unmatched. CDR3 size: 15 residues.

The chain couples TRBV5-6 to TRBJ2-1; no clear D gene. Germline V gene data show CDR1 as SGHDT and CDR2 as YYEEEE. The CDR3 has 12 amino acids. V was cut by 4 bases and J by 9 bases, with 11 bases left in between. This CDR3 is CASSLGKAEQFF. CDR3 bases: TGTGCCAGCAGCCTAGGTAAGGCTGAGCAGTTCTTC.

V and J are TRBV7-8 and TRBJ2-2; 9 bases line up with TRBD2. V lost 1 base to trimming and J lost 7 bases; unmatched junction nucleotides: 4. CDR1 SGHVS and CDR2 FQNEAQ come from the germline V gene. The CDR3 has 15 residues. Here the CDR3 reads CASSLVLAGNGELFF. DNA for the CDR3: TGTGCCAGCAGCTTAGTTCTAGCGGGAAACGGGGAGCTGTTTTTT.

This clonotype was picked up one time. CDR3 sequence (DNA): TGTGCCAGCAGTCCCCGGGGGGGCTACGAGCAGTACTTC. Translation gives CASSPRGGYEQYF. The chain employs TRBV27 and TRBJ2-7; 8 bases are a match to TRBD2. Losses at the gene ends were 5 bases for V and 3 bases for J; bases not matched to a gene: 3. This CDR3 is built from 13 residues. CDR1 and CDR2 (germline): MNHEY, SMNVEV (reference sequence).

The chain recombines TRBV27 with TRBJ2-1; 10 bases fit TRBD2. Germline V gives CDR1 MNHEY, CDR2 SMNVEV (reference sequence). V was pared by 2 bases and J by 0 bases, with 4 bases of the junction left unmatched. The CDR3 length is 17 residues. CDR3 residues: CASSLDPSGGSYNEQFF. The CDR3 bases are TGTGCCAGCAGTTTAGACCCTAGCGGGGGCTCCTACAATGAGCAGTTCTTC.

V usage is TRBV30 and J usage is TRBJ1-5; a weak D match, TRBD1 (6 bases). CDR1 and CDR2 from the germline V gene are GTSNPN and SVGIG (reference sequence). The CDR3 consists of 14 residues. V shed 3 bases and J shed 4 bases, with 13 bases lying between them. In DNA, the CDR3 is TGTGCCTGGAGCATTACCCAGGGGAATCAGCCCCAGCATTTT. Its protein is CAWSITQGNQPQHF.

The rearrangement uses TRBV28 and TRBJ2-5; D is possibly TRBD2 (6 bases). The V and J ends lost 3 bases and 0 bases respectively, with 8 bases between them. This CDR3 is built from 14 residues. Germline lookup yields CDR1 MDHEN and CDR2 SYDVKM. The CDR3 is CASSLWGDQETQYF. The CDR3 nucleotides are TGTGCCAGCAGTTTGTGGGGGGACCAAGAGACCCAGTACTTC. Complete variable domain (other parts from reference TRBV28 and TRBJ2-5): DVKVTQSSRYLVKRTGEKVFLECVQDMDHENMFWYRQDPGLGLRLIYFSYDVKMKEKGDIPEGYSVSREKKERFSLILESASTNQTSMYLCASSLWGDQETQYFGPGTRLLVL.

The chain links TRBV12-3 or TRBV12-4 to TRBJ2-1, with 8 bases that match TRBD2. V lost 6 bases and J lost 8; bases outside the gene matches: 12. CDR3 size: 15 residues. The CDR3 sequence is CASRPGLVEFHEQFF. CDR3 DNA sequence: TGTGCCAGCAGGCCGGGACTAGTGGAGTTCCATGAGCAGTTCTTC.

This chain links TRBV6-1 with TRBJ1-2; D gene unclear. V was clipped by 2 bases and J by 6 bases, with 16 bases between them. The length of the CDR3 is 15 residues. Germline CDR1 and CDR2: MNHNS and SASEGT. In DNA, the CDR3 is TGTGCCAGCAGTGAAAGGATGGTGACAAAGGATGGCTACACCTTC. Protein sequence: CASSERMVTKDGYTF.